Listed below are T cell receptor beta chains from one sample, sequenced in a study of shared clonotypes between healthy human individuals. Using immunoSEQ multiplex PCR, the repertoire was profiled, and TCRdb retains in-frame clones only, with some absent. The data hold about a million clones, with 60% to 80% observed a single time. Material for sequencing was memory CD4+ T cells from PBMCs. The receptors derive from a young man in good health. Some clones in this sample may be carry-over from other donors' samples. Both conserved end residues are part of each CDR3. A D gene is named only where the DNA matches it firmly. Size values are once, few and many counts, or a class for expanded clones, and some rows have none.

D gene	V gene	clone size	J gene	CDR3 DNA	CDR3 protein
TRBD2	TRBV4-2	NA	TRBJ2-1	TGTGCCAGCAGCCAAGATCGACTAGCGGGAGTCAATGAGCAGTTCTTC	CASSQDRLAGVNEQFF
TRBD1	TRBV19	once	TRBJ2-7	TGTGCCAGTAGTATGCCGCCGGTTTTAGTGCGGGACAGGGTCCGATACGAGCAGTACTTC	CASSMPPVLVRDRVRYEQYF
NA	TRBV4-3	NA	TRBJ2-4	TGCGCCAGCAGCCAAGACGCGGGCAACATTCAGTACTTC	CASSQDAGNIQYF
TRBD1	TRBV5-4	once	TRBJ2-6	TGTGCCAGCAGCCCTCGACAGGGCTCCACCTCTGGGGCCAACGTCCTGACTTTC	CASSPRQGSTSGANVLTF
NA	TRBV28	NA	TRBJ2-5	TGTGCCAGCAGCGCCGGGACATCCCAAGAGACCCAGTACTTC	CASSAGTSQETQYF
NA	TRBV11-3	NA	TRBJ2-5	TGTGCCCGTACGGTGACCCAGTACTTC	CARTVTQYF
NA	TRBV12-2	once	TRBJ1-3	TGTGCAAGTCGCCCGCGTCGAGTCACCATATATTTT	CASRPRRVTIYF
NA	TRBV12-5	NA	TRBJ1-5	TGTGCTAGTGGCCCGACGATTAGACGGGACATTAGCAATCAGCCCCAGCATTTT	CASGPTIRRDISNQPQHF
NA	TRBV29-1	NA	TRBJ2-3	TGCAGCGTTGAAGATATAGTAATGGGCGAATTATCGAGCACAGATACGCAGTATTTT	CSVEDIVMGELSSTDTQYF
NA	TRBV7-3	medium-sized	TRBJ2-1	TGTGCCAGCAGCCCGAACCTCCAGGGTGATGAGCAGTTCTTC	CASSPNLQGDEQFF
TRBD2	TRBV18	once	TRBJ2-7	TGTGCCAGCTCCCTTAGCGGGAGCACCTACGAGCAGTACTTC	CASSLSGSTYEQYF
NA	TRBV9	once	TRBJ2-7	TGTGCCAGCAGCGTAGATGGGGCCTCCTACGAGCAGTACTTC	CASSVDGASYEQYF
TRBD1	TRBV10-3	NA	TRBJ1-1	TGTGCCATCAGTGTCAGGGGGACAGGGGGCACGAACACTGAAGCTTTCTTT	CAISVRGTGGTNTEAFF
NA	TRBV28	NA	TRBJ2-7	TGTGCCAGCAGTTCACAAGGGTACTCCTACGAGCAGTACTTC	CASSSQGYSYEQYF